This T cell receptor beta chain was sequenced for a study of tumor-infiltrating lymphocytes in primary liver carcinoma. In the study overall: Male and female patients aged 30 to 69 years made up the cohort. General study results and limits: Blood had a significantly lower top-250-clone fraction than tumors did (p = 0.039).

The input was about 490 ng total RNA; TCR beta cDNA was made from it with a constant-region primer. Libraries for TCR beta were built through three nested multiplex PCR rounds, which together made up a slightly modified ARM-PCR procedure. Running roughly 10 cycles apiece, the first two PCR rounds relied on TRBV1-TRBV30 forward primers together with a C-beta reverse primer. In TCRdb, the multiplex PCR reads were re-called with MiXCR into one record per CDR3 protein. The top ten hold 37% of the sample, which has around 37,000 distinct CDR3 sequences, around 75% seen once. The CDR3 totals 14 residues. The V end lost 9 bases, the J end lost 0 bases, and 15 bases lay between the germline ends. Germline V gene lookup returns CDR1 SGHAT and CDR2 FQNNGV. This clonotype was recorded only once. Antigen unknown. Investigators took RNA and DNA out together from 20-30 mg of unsorted bulk tissue. Resection treated the patients' primary liver carcinoma.

The chain couples TRBV11-2 to TRBJ2-7, with D maybe TRBD2 (5 bases). The sequenced sample consisted of tumor-adjacent normal liver tissue. This TCR derives from a man aged 35 to 55 with primary liver carcinoma and hepatitis B virus infection. The DNA for the CDR3 is TGTGCCAGTAACTCTAGCAGGAACTCCTACGAGCAGTACTTC. Its translation is CASNSSRNSYEQYF.